Shown below are 15 T cell receptor beta chains from a single sample sequenced in a study of blood T cell repertoires in COVID-19. Produced via immunoSEQ multiplex PCR; TCRdb's table is partial and in-frame only. The data show 200,000 to 300,000 clones, approximately 90% seen once. Sequencing was carried out using peripheral blood. All receptors derive from a woman aged 40 to 50 who had recovered from COVID-19.

The chain has TRBV9 and TRBJ2-5; TRBD2 matches at 11 bases. After removal of 0 bases from V and 4 bases from J, the junction contained 5 bases not matched to a gene. CDR3 length: 16 amino acids. From germline, CDR1 is SGDLS and CDR2 YYNGEE. The CDR3 is CASSVATSGSLETQYF. As DNA, the CDR3 is TGTGCCAGCAGCGTAGCCACTAGCGGGAGTTTAGAGACCCAGTACTTC. The full variable domain, rest sourced from reference TRBV9 and TRBJ2-5, is DSGVTQTPKHLITATGQRVTLRCSPRSGDLSVYWYQQSLDQGLQFLIQYYNGEERAKGNILERFSAQQFPDLHSELNLSSLELGDSALYFCASSVATSGSLETQYFGPGTRLLVL.

V is TRBV9 and J is TRBJ2-7, with 11 bases that match TRBD1. This CDR3 is 17 amino acids long. CDR1 and CDR2 from the germline V gene are SGDLS and YYNGEE. After removal of 0 bases from V and 3 bases from J, the junction contained 8 bases not matched to a gene. The CDR3 protein is CASSVEAGTGGNYEQYF. The DNA for the CDR3 is TGTGCCAGCAGCGTAGAGGCAGGGACAGGGGGAAACTACGAGCAGTACTTC.

The chain recombines TRBV11-2 with TRBJ1-2, with a tentative D call TRBD1 (6 bases). CDR3 length equals 13 residues. From germline, CDR1 is SGHAT and CDR2 FQNNGV. V was trimmed by 7 bases and J by 6 bases, leaving 15 bases between them. CDR3 protein: CASTLTGLHGYTF. The CDR3 DNA reads as TGTGCCAGCACCCTAACAGGGTTGCATGGCTACACCTTC.

V is TRBV14 and J is TRBJ2-3; D unclear. Trimming removed 0 bases from V and 1 base from J, with 8 bases in between. This CDR3 is built from 15 residues. The germline V gene encodes CDR1 SGHDN and CDR2 FVKESK. The DNA for the CDR3 is TGTGCCAGCAGCCAAGATTTCCGGGGCACAGATACGCAGTATTTT. This sequence encodes CASSQDFRGTDTQYF. The full variable domain, in which reference TRBV14 and TRBJ2-3 provide the parts outside the CDR3, is EAGVTQFPSHSVIEKGQTVTLRCDPISGHDNLYWYRRVMGKEIKFLLHFVKESKQDESGMPNNRFLAERTGGTYSTLKVQPAELEDSGVYFCASSQDFRGTDTQYFGPGTRLTVL.

This chain links TRBV30 with TRBJ2-7; 7 positions agree with TRBD2. The CDR3 has 13 amino acids. Per germline, CDR1 GTSNPN and CDR2 SVGIG (reference sequence). V trimming: 0 bases; J trimming: 9 bases; junction bases outside the gene matches: 8. The CDR3 protein is CAWSVVGGEGQYF. The CDR3 DNA follows: TGTGCCTGGAGTGTTGTTGGGGGGGAAGGGCAGTACTTC.

The chain has TRBV30 and TRBJ2-5; 11 positions match TRBD2. The CDR3 contains 15 residues. Germline values: CDR1 GTSNPN, CDR2 SVGIG (reference sequence). V dropped 3 bases and J dropped 5; count of bases not matched to a gene: 8. This chain's CDR3 is CAWSWGLAERETQYF. The DNA of the CDR3 is TGTGCCTGGAGCTGGGGACTAGCGGAAAGGGAGACCCAGTACTTC.

The rearrangement uses TRBV28 and TRBJ2-1, with D tentatively TRBD2 (7 bases). This CDR3 contains 16 residues. V lost 6 bases and J 0 bases, leaving 15 bases between the germline ends. CDR1 MDHEN and CDR2 SYDVKM come from the germline V gene. Here the CDR3 reads CASSSLGGASYNEQFF. CDR3 DNA sequence: TGTGCCAGCAGCTCCCTAGGGGGGGCCTCCTACAATGAGCAGTTCTTC.

The chain links TRBV4-1 to TRBJ1-4, with D perhaps matching TRBD1 (6 bases). CDR1 and CDR2 from the germline V gene are MGHRA and YSYEKL. The CDR3 is 14 amino acids. V lost 3 bases to trimming and J lost 3 bases, with 8 bases between them. CDR3 sequence: CASSQDRSNEKLFF. Written as DNA, the CDR3 is TGCGCCAGCAGCCAGGACAGATCTAATGAAAAACTGTTTTTT.

This chain joins TRBV7-9 and TRBJ1-1; D ambiguous. The CDR3 has 16 residues. The germline V gene has CDR1 SEHNR and CDR2 FQNEAQ (reference sequence). V was clipped by 4 bases and J by 0 bases, with 15 bases between them. The CDR3, as DNA: TGTGCCAGCAGCTCCCCGCCGTATGACTTGAACACTGAAGCTTTCTTT. Translated: CASSSPPYDLNTEAFF.

The V and J genes are TRBV2 and TRBJ1-5; D is ambiguous. With 5 bases removed from V and 0 bases from J, the gap between germline ends came to 5 bases. The CDR3 runs 13 residues. From germline, CDR1 is SNHLY and CDR2 FYNNEI. The CDR3 coding sequence is TGTGCCAGCAGTACCTATAGCAATCAGCCCCAGCATTTT. It translates to CASSTYSNQPQHF.

The chain employs TRBV6-2 or TRBV6-3 and TRBJ2-5, with D possibly being TRBD2 (6 bases). The CDR3 runs to 13 residues. V dropped 6 bases and J dropped 2 bases, with 10 bases sitting between them. Germline-derived CDR1 and CDR2 are MNHEY and SVGEGT. CDR3 nucleotides: TGTGCCAGCAGCCGCGGGACTCAAGAGACCCAGTACTTC. As protein: CASSRGTQETQYF.

This rearrangement joins TRBV18 to TRBJ2-2, with 11 bases fitting TRBD2. Losses at the gene ends were 1 base for V and 5 bases for J; bases not matched to a gene: 6. This CDR3 is 17 amino acids long. Looked up from germline, CDR1 is KGHSH and CDR2 is LQKENI. The CDR3 region has the DNA TGTGCCAGCTCACCACACGGACTAGCGGGCACTACCGGGGAGCTGTTTTTT. Protein sequence: CASSPHGLAGTTGELFF.

The J gene is TRBJ2-1, the V gene TRBV6-5; 7 bases agree with TRBD1. V lost 6 bases and J lost 10; bases outside the gene matches: 12. The CDR3 sequence is 14 residues long. Germline-derived CDR1 and CDR2 are MNHEY and SVGAGI. The CDR3 DNA sequence: TGTGCCAGCAGCCCCGACACAGGGGTTTGGGAGCAGTTCTTC. Translating gives CASSPDTGVWEQFF.

The CDR3 DNA follows: TGTGCCAGCAGCTTGGAGGGACTAGCGGGACGTTGGCAGTTCTTC. It is translated as CASSLEGLAGRWQFF. The chain recombines TRBV5-4 with TRBJ2-1; 13 bases fit TRBD2. With V trimmed by 0 bases and J by 12 bases, 6 bases remained unmatched. Germline CDR1 is SGHNT and CDR2 is YYREEE (reference sequence). This CDR3 is 15 amino acids long. Looking up the rest from reference TRBV5-4 and TRBJ2-1 gives the full variable domain: ETGVTQSPTHLIKTRGQQVTLRCSSQSGHNTVSWYQQALGQGPQFIFQYYREEENGRGNFPPRFSGLQFPNYSSELNVNALELDDSALYLCASSLEGLAGRWQFFGPGTRLTVL.

This rearrangement joins TRBV10-2 to TRBJ2-1; no definite D call. V shed 6 bases and J shed 2 bases, with 20 bases lying between them. This CDR3 spans 17 amino acids. Germline assignment: CDR1 WSHSY and CDR2 SAAADI. CDR3 sequence reads: CASSQPSLAAAYNEQFF. The CDR3 bases are TGCGCCAGCAGCCAGCCCTCCTTAGCTGCTGCCTACAATGAGCAGTTCTTC.